This T cell receptor (beta chain) appears in the sequencing data of a study of siplizumab effects on memory and regulatory T cells. Measured with immunoSEQ multiplex PCR; TCRdb has only the in-frame clones, and not every one. Among fewer than 120,000 clones, approximately 92% were seen once, and the ten largest hold approximately 1.2%. Germline V CDR1 and CDR2: KGHSH, LQKENI. The CDR3 covers 15 residues. Trimming left V 5 bases short and J 0 bases short, with 13 bases between. This sequence was found in a human donor in good health. The sequenced sample was CD4+ T cells sorted from blood. The rearrangement uses TRBV18 and TRBJ1-2; the D is unclear. The CDR3 nucleotides read TGTGCCAGCTCAATTAAGGGCGAGACTAACTATGGCTACACCTTC. Its protein product is CASSIKGETNYGYTF.